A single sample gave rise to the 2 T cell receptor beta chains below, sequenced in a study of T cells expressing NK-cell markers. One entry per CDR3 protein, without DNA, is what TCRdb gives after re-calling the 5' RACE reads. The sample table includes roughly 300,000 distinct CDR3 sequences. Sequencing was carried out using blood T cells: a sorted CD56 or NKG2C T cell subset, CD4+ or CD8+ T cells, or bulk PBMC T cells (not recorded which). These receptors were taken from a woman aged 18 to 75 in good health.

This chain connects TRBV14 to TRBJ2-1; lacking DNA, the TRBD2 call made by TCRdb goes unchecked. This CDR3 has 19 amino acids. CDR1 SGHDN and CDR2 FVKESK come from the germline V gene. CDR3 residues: CASSQDRLFLAGYYNEQFF.

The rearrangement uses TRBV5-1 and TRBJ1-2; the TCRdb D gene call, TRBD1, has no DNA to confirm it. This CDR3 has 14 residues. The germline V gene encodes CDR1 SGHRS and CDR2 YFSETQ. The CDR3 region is CASSLDGQAYGYTF.